This T cell receptor beta chain was captured in a study of shared clonotypes between healthy human individuals. Looking at the study overall: Per-donor plates numbered three CD4 naive, three CD4 memory, two CD8 naive and one CD8 memory.

Overall study results and limits: Roughly 5% of naive CD4 clonotypes were common to several donors. On the whole, naive subsets had larger estimated richness than memory subsets had.

With respect to this clone: Its antigen remains unidentified.

It was at deep level that the assay was run. Assay: immunoSEQ multiplex PCR; the TCRdb copy retains only in-frame clones and omits some. Of hundreds of thousands of clones in the sample, roughly 95% are singletons; the top ten hold roughly 0.06%. Sequencing was performed on naive CD4+ T cells sorted from blood. The subset: CD45RA+ positively selected. This TCR came from a woman aged 25 to 39 in good health.

Here the CDR3 reads CASSPGGPSYEQYF. In DNA, the CDR3 is TGTGCCAGCTCCCCAGGAGGGCCGAGCTACGAGCAGTACTTC. The V call is TRBV18, the J call TRBJ2-5, with TRBD2 as a possible D gene (6 bases). The DNA end is more similar to TRBJ2-7, so the J call may be wrong. The CDR3 covers 14 residues. Germline loops: CDR1 KGHSH, CDR2 LQKENI.